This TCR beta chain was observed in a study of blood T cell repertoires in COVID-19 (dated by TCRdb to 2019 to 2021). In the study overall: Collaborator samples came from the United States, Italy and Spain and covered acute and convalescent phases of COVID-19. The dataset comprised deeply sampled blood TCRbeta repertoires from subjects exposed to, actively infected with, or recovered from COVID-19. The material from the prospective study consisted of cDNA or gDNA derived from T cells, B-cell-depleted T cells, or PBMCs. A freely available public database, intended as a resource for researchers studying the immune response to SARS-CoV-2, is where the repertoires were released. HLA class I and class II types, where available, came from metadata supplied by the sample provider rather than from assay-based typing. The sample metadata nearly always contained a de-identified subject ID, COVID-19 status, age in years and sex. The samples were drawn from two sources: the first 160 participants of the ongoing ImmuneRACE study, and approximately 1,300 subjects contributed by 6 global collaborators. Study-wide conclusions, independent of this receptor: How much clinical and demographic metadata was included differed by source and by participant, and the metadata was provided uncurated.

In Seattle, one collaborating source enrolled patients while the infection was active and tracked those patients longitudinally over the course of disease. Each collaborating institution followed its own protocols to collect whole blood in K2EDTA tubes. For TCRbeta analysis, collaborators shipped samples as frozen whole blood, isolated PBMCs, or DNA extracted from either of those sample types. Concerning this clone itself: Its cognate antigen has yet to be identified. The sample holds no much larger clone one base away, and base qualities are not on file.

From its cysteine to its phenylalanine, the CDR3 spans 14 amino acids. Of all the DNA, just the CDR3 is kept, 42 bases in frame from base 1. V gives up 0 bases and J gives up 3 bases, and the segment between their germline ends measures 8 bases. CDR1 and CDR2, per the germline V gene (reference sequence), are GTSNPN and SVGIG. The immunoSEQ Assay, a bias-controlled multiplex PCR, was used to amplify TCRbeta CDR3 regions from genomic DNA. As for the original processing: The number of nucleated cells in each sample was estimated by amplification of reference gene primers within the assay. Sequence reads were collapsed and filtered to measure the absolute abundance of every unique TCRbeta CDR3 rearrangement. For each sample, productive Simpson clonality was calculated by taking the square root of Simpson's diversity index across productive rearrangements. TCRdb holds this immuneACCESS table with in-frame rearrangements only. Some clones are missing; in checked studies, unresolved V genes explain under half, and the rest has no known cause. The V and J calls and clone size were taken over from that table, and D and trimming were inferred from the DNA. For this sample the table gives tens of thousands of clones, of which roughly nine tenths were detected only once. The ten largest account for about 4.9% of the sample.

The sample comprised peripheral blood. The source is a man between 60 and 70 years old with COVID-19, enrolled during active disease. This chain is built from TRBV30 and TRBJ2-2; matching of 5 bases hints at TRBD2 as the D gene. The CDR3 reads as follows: CAWSVRRDTGELFF. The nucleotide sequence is TGTGCCTGGAGTGTAAGGCGGGACACCGGGGAGCTGTTTTTT.